The clone carrying this TCR beta chain has only a few counts. This specimen belongs to a study of blood T cell repertoires in COVID-19. For the study at large: COVID-19 samples collected from the United States, Italy and Spain covered acute and convalescent phases.

Sequencing used immunoSEQ multiplex PCR; TCRdb keeps in-frame clones, though not all of them. The sample yields about 170,000 clones, roughly 80% seen once. Germline V gene lookup returns CDR1 MDHEN and CDR2 SYDVKM. The CDR3 has 15 amino acids. V was shortened by 7 bases and J by 0 bases, with 15 bases between the two germline ends. This sequence joins TRBV28 and TRBJ1-1, with TRBD1 as a possible D gene (6 bases). This receptor was obtained from an older man with active or convalescent COVID-19. Material for sequencing was peripheral blood. The CDR3 protein is CASNPLGTMNTEAFF. The CDR3, as DNA: TGTGCCAGCAACCCCCTGGGGACAATGAACACTGAAGCTTTCTTT. Complete variable domain (other parts from reference TRBV28 and TRBJ1-1): DVKVTQSSRYLVKRTGEKVFLECVQDMDHENMFWYRQDPGLGLRLIYFSYDVKMKEKGDIPEGYSVSREKKERFSLILESASTNQTSMYLCASNPLGTMNTEAFFGQGTRLTVV.